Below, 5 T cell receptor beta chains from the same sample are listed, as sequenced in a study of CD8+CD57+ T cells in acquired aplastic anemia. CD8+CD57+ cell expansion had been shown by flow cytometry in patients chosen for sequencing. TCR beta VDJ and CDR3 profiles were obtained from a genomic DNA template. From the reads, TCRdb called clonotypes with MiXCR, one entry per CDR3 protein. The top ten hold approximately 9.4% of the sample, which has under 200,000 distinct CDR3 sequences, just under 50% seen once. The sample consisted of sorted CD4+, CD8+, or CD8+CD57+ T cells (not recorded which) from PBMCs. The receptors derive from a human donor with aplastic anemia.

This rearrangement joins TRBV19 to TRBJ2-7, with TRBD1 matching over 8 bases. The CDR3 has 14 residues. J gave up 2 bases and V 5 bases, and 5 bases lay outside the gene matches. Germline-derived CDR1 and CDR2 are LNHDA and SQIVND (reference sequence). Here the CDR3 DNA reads TGTGCCAGTAGTCCGGGACAGGCCGCCTACGAGCAGTACTTC. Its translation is CASSPGQAAYEQYF.

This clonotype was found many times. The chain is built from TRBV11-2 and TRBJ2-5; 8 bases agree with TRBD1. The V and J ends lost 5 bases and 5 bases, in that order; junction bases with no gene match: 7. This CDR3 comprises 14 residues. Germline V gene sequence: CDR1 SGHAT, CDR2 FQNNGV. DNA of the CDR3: TGTGCCAGCAGCGCCAGGGGGCGCTGGGAGACCCAGTACTTC. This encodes CASSARGRWETQYF.

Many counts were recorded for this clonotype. The CDR3 DNA reads as TGCAGCGTTGGCCGCTCTAATGAAAAACTGTTTTTT. Translation gives CSVGRSNEKLFF. The J gene is TRBJ1-4, the V gene TRBV29-1; D unresolved. Germline V lookup: CDR1 SQVTM, CDR2 ANQGSEA. The CDR3 is 12 residues long. V was cut by 4 bases and J by 3 bases, with 6 bases left in between. Full variable domain (rest looked up from reference TRBV29-1 and TRBJ1-4): SAVISQKPSRDICQRGTSLTIQCQVDSQVTMMFWYRQQPGQSLTLIATANQGSEATYESGFVIDKFPISRPNLTFSTLTVSNMSPEDSSIYLCSVGRSNEKLFFGSGTQLSVL.

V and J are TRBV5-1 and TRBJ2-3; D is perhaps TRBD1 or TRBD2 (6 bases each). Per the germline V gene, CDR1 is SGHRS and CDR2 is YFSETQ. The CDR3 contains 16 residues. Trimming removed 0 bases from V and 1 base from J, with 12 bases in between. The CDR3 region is CASSLEGGSGTDTQYF. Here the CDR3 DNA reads TGCGCCAGCAGCTTGGAGGGGGGCTCTGGCACAGATACGCAGTATTTT.

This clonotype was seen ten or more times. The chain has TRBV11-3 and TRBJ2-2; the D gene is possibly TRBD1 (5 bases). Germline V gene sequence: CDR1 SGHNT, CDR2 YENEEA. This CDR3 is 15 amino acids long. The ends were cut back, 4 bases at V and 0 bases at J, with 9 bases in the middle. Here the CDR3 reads CASSSGQANTGELFF. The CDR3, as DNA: TGTGCCAGCAGCTCTGGACAAGCGAACACCGGGGAGCTGTTTTTT.